Shown below are 8 T cell receptor beta chains from a single sample sequenced in a study of shared clonotypes between healthy human individuals. Produced via immunoSEQ multiplex PCR; TCRdb's table is partial and in-frame only. The sample lists some 2,100,000 clones; 85% to 95% were seen once. Naive CD8 cells comprised CD45RO-negative, CCR7-positively selected cells, excluding terminally differentiated effector memory CD45RA+ cells. The material sequenced was naive CD8+ T cells from PBMCs. The receptor set was obtained from a man between 18 and 35 years old in good health. Some clones in this sample may be carry-over from other donors' samples.

In regard to this clone: Possible read error: a much larger clone is one base away. Different DNA sequences within this sample yield the same CDR3. The V and J genes are TRBV28 and TRBJ2-5, with D unresolved. Trimming cost V 3 bases and J 5 bases, with 4 bases left between them. This CDR3 has 11 residues. Germline values: CDR1 MDHEN, CDR2 SYDVKM. CDR3 amino acids: CASSFRETQYF. The CDR3 DNA reads TGTGCCAGCAGTTTCAGGGAGACCCAGTACTTC.

On this clone itself: This sample includes further DNA sequences coding for the same CDR3. The V and J genes are TRBV27 and TRBJ2-7; D is unresolved. The V and J ends lost 5 bases and 5 bases respectively, with 10 bases between them. There are 12 residues in the CDR3. Germline V lookup: CDR1 MNHEY, CDR2 SMNVEV (reference sequence). CDR3 sequence: CASSGGRDEQYF. The CDR3 nucleotides are TGTGCCAGCAGTGGCGGAAGGGACGAGCAGTACTTC.

The chain has TRBV27 and TRBJ1-2; 10 bases line up with TRBD1. Per germline, CDR1 MNHEY and CDR2 SMNVEV (reference sequence). The ends lost 5 bases at V and 4 bases at J; junction bases unmatched: 7. CDR3 length: 15 residues. In DNA, the CDR3 is TGTGCCAGCAGTGTGACAGGGGGCTGGGGCTATGGCTACACCTTC. Protein: CASSVTGGWGYGYTF.

This chain connects TRBV4-1 to TRBJ2-5, with D tentatively TRBD1 (5 bases). Trimming shortened V by 1 base and J by 4 bases, and 10 bases separated the two germline ends. CDR3 length: 14 residues. Germline V gene sequence: CDR1 MGHRA, CDR2 YSYEKL. DNA for the CDR3: TGCGCCAGCAGCCAAGCGGTAACAGGAGAGACCCAGTACTTC. It is translated as CASSQAVTGETQYF.

This sequence joins TRBV2 and TRBJ2-7; D may be TRBD2 (6 bases). V gave up 0 bases and J gave up 0 bases, with 9 bases separating them. The germline gives CDR1 SNHLY, CDR2 FYNNEI. The CDR3 covers 15 residues. CDR3 region: CASSEAGGLSYEQYF. DNA of the CDR3: TGTGCCAGCAGTGAAGCGGGAGGTCTCTCCTACGAGCAGTACTTC.

About this clone: A much bigger clone sits one base away, suggesting this may be a read error. The same CDR3 is also encoded by other DNA sequences in this sample. This chain joins TRBV7-6 and TRBJ2-7, with D possibly matching TRBD1 (6 bases). V gave up 4 bases and J gave up 0 bases, with 7 bases separating them. This CDR3 region has 13 residues. Germline CDR1 reads SGHVS; CDR2 reads FNYEAQ. CDR3 amino acids: CASSSDSSYEQYF. The CDR3 nucleotides read TGTGCCAGCAGCTCGGACAGCTCCTACGAGCAGTACTTC. The entire variable domain, with the rest obtained from reference TRBV7-6 and TRBJ2-7, is as follows: GAGVSQSPRYKVTKRGQDVALRCDPISGHVSLYWYRQALGQGPEFLTYFNYEAQQDKSGLPNDRFSAERPEGSISTLTIQRTEQRDSAMYRCASSSDSSYEQYFGPGTRLTVT.

The J gene is TRBJ1-1, the V gene TRBV7-9; 10 positions agree with TRBD1. The J segment lost 5 bases and the V segment lost 3 bases, leaving 9 bases of the junction unmatched. In germline, CDR1 is SEHNR, CDR2 FQNEAQ (reference sequence). CDR3 length: 16 amino acids. CDR3 sequence (DNA): TGTGCCAGCAGCTTTCCCGGGACAGGGGCTGGGACTGAAGCTTTCTTT. Protein: CASSFPGTGAGTEAFF.

V is TRBV4-1 and J is TRBJ2-4; 7 positions match TRBD2. The CDR3 loop spans 18 amino acids. In germline, CDR1 is MGHRA, CDR2 YSYEKL. Unmatched junction bases numbered 16, after V lost 1 base and J lost 7 bases. The CDR3 is CASSQVGGGLDPTNIQYF. In DNA form, the CDR3 reads TGCGCCAGCAGCCAAGTTGGGGGAGGGCTAGACCCGACTAACATTCAGTACTTC.